A selection of T cell receptor beta chains follows, all from one sample in a study of post-analysis software for immune sequencing data. TCRdb independently ran MiXCR on the PCR reads; one entry per CDR3 protein. The sample lists 350,000 to 500,000 distinct CDR3 sequences, over 30% occurring once. The sample consisted of blood. The origin of the receptors is a girl aged 2-10 years with multiple sclerosis. CDR3s include the opening cysteine and the closing phenylalanine or tryptophan. Fields, in order: D gene, clone size, V gene, J gene, CDR3 DNA, CDR3 protein. D genes are given only for firm matches. The size entry is marked missing in some rows and otherwise reads once, few, many or a size class.

-,once,TRBV14,TRBJ1-2,TGTGCCAGCAGCCAAGATTTCGGAGGAAACGGCTACACCTTC,CASSQDFGGNGYTF
-,-,TRBV18,TRBJ2-1,TGTGCCAGCTCACCACTCGTTGGGGGGCACAATGAGCAGTTCTTC,CASSPLVGGHNEQFF
TRBD2,few,TRBV7-2,TRBJ2-1,TGTGCCAGCAGCTTAGCTGGGACTAGCGATTTAGAGCAGTTCTTC,CASSLAGTSDLEQFF
TRBD1,few,TRBV5-6,TRBJ2-1,TGTGCCAGCAGCCCCTACCCGGGACAGCCTACAAATGAGCAGTTCTTC,CASSPYPGQPTNEQFF
TRBD2,-,TRBV7-8,TRBJ2-1,TGTGCCAGCAGCCCTCTCGGACTAGCGATCAATGAGCAGTTCTTC,CASSPLGLAINEQFF
-,-,TRBV7-2,TRBJ1-2,TGTGCCAGCAGCTTACACCGACCGTTGTATGGCTACACCTTC,CASSLHRPLYGYTF
TRBD2,-,TRBV12-3/TRBV12-4,TRBJ2-1,TGTGCCAGCAGTTGGACTAGCGGGACCTACAATGAGCAGTTCTTC,CASSWTSGTYNEQFF
-,-,TRBV13,TRBJ2-5,TGTGCCAGCACCGTAAGCCGGTACCAAGAGACCCAGTACTTC,CASTVSRYQETQYF
TRBD2,-,TRBV20-1,TRBJ2-2,TGCAGTGCTCGACTAGCGGGAGGGCCATACGGGGAGCTGTTTTTT,CSARLAGGPYGELFF
TRBD2,many,TRBV28,TRBJ2-3,TGTGCCAGCAGTTTCTGGCTCGGACTAGCGGGACGGGGCACAGATACGCAGTATTTT,CASSFWLGLAGRGTDTQYF
-,-,TRBV6-2/TRBV6-3,TRBJ2-3,TGTGCCAGCACTAGGGCAGGGGGCACAGATACGCAGTATTTT,CASTRAGGTDTQYF
TRBD1,-,TRBV27,TRBJ2-1,TGTGCCAGCGGGGACAGGGGGGGTAGGCAGTTCTTC,CASGDRGGRQFF
-,few,TRBV3-1,TRBJ2-7,TGTGCCAGCAGCCAAGCCGCCAGCTACGAGCAGTACTTC,CASSQAASYEQYF
-,few,TRBV7-2,TRBJ2-5,TGTGCCAGCAGCTTATATCCTAGCTCTTTGGGAGAGACCCAGTACTTC,CASSLYPSSLGETQYF
TRBD1,few,TRBV6-5,TRBJ1-2,TGTGCCAGCAGTTACCCCGGACAGGGGTATGGCTACACCTTC,CASSYPGQGYGYTF
TRBD1,few,TRBV6-2/TRBV6-3,TRBJ2-7,TGTGCCAGCAGACTCTCGACAGGGGACGGTTACGAGCAGTACTTC,CASRLSTGDGYEQYF
TRBD1,-,TRBV11-2,TRBJ1-2,TGTGCCAGTTCTATAGACCCGGCAGGGGGTGGCTATGGCTACACCTTC,CASSIDPAGGGYGYTF
-,-,TRBV4-1,TRBJ2-5,TGCGCCAGCAGCCCCTACGGGGGCGTTTCCCAGTACTTC,CASSPYGGVSQYF
-,few,TRBV10-2,TRBJ2-5,TGCGCCAGCAAAGACTATTCCCAAGAGACCCAGTACTTC,CASKDYSQETQYF
TRBD2,-,TRBV7-2,TRBJ2-1,TGTGCCAGCAGCTTAGAGGCTAGCGGAACGGCCACCTACAATGAGCAGTTCTTC,CASSLEASGTATYNEQFF
TRBD2,few,TRBV11-2,TRBJ2-5,TGTGCCAGCCGTCGAGGTCTAGCGGGGGGCCTCGAGTATCAGTACTTC,CASRRGLAGGLEYQYF
-,-,TRBV4-1,TRBJ1-4,TGCGCCAGCAGCCAAGTGACAGCTAATGAAAAACTGTTTTTT,CASSQVTANEKLFF
-,few,TRBV24-1,TRBJ2-3,TGTGCGACCTCACGTCAGGCAGCCACAGATACGCAGTATTTT,CATSRQAATDTQYF
-,few,TRBV5-8,TRBJ2-3,TGTGCCAGCAACTTGTGGCGGCTTAACACAGATACGCAGTATTTT,CASNLWRLNTDTQYF
TRBD1,-,TRBV7-9,TRBJ1-6,TGTGCCAGCAGCTCCCCGACAGGGATCGGTTCACCCCTCCACTTT,CASSSPTGIGSPLHF
TRBD2,-,TRBV4-2,TRBJ2-1,TGTGCCAGCAGCCAAGAGGGGGCTAGCGGGAACAATGAGCAGTTCTTC,CASSQEGASGNNEQFF
-,-,TRBV5-1,TRBJ2-5,TGCGCCAGCAGCTTGTCTCCCGGGGCAGGAGGGACGGAGACCCAGTACTTC,CASSLSPGAGGTETQYF
-,-,TRBV20-1,TRBJ2-2,TGCAGTGCTAGAGATGGCGGGATTACGAACACCGGGGAGCTGTTTTTT,CSARDGGITNTGELFF
-,few,TRBV3-1,TRBJ1-1,TGTGCCAGCAGCTTCCAGGGGTTGGAAGCTTTCTTT,CASSFQGLEAFF
TRBD1,few,TRBV5-1,TRBJ1-2,TGCGCCAGCAGCGTACAGGGGGACAATGGCTACACCTTC,CASSVQGDNGYTF